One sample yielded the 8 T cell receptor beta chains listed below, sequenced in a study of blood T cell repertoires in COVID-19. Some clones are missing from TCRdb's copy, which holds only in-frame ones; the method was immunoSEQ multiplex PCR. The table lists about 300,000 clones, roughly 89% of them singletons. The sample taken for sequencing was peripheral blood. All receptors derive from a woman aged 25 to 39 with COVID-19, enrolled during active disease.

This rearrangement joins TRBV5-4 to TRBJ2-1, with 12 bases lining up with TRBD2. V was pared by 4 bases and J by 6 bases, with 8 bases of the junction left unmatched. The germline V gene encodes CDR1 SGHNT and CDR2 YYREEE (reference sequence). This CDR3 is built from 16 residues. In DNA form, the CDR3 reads TGTGCCAGCAGCCCGACTAGCGGGGGCCCGGGCAATGAGCAGTTCTTC. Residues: CASSPTSGGPGNEQFF.

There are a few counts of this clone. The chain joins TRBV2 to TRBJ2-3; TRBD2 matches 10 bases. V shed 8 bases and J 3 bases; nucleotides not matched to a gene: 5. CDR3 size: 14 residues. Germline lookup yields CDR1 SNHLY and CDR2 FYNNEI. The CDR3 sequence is CASPASGGTDTQYF. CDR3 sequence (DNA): TGTGCCAGCCCCGCTAGCGGGGGAACAGATACGCAGTATTTT.

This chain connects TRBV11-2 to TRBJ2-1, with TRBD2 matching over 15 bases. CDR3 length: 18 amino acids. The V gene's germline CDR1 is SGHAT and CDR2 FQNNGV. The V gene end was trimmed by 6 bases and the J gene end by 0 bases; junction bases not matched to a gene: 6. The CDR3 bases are TGTGCCAGCAGGCCGGGGACTAGCGGGGGGCCCTCCTACAATGAGCAGTTCTTC. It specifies CASRPGTSGGPSYNEQFF.

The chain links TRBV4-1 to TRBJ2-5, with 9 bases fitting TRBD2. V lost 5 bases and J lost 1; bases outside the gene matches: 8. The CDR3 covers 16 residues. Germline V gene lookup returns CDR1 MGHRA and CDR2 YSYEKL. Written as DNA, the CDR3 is TGCGCCAGCAGCAAGGGCCCTAGCGGGGTCCAAGAGACCCAGTACTTC. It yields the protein CASSKGPSGVQETQYF.

CDR3 residues: CAWSDPGVDGANVLTF. The CDR3 DNA is TGTGCCTGGAGTGACCCAGGGGTCGATGGGGCCAACGTCCTGACTTTC. The V call is TRBV30, the J call TRBJ2-6; TRBD1 is a possible D gene (6 bases). Trimming removed 1 base from V and 3 bases from J, with 13 bases in between. The length of the CDR3 is 16 residues. Germline CDR1 and CDR2: GTSNPN and SVGIG (reference sequence).

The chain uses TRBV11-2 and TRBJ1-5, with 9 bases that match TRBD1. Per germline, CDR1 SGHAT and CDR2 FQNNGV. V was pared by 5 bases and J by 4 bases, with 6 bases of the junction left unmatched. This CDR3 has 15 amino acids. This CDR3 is CASSPGTGRNQPQHF. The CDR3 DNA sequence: TGTGCCAGCAGCCCCGGGACAGGGAGGAATCAGCCCCAGCATTTT.

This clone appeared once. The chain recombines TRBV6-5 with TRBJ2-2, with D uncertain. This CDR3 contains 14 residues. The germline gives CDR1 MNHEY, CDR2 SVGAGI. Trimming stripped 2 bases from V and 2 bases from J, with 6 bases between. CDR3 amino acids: CASSYAVNTGELFF. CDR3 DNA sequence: TGTGCCAGCAGTTACGCAGTCAACACCGGGGAGCTGTTTTTT.

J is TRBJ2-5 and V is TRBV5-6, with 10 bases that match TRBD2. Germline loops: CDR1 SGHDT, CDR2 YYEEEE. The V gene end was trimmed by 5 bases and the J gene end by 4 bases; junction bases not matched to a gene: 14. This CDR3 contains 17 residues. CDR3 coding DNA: TGTGCCAGCAGGGGGGGATCTCGAGGGACTAGCGCAGAGACCCAGTACTTC. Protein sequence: CASRGGSRGTSAETQYF.